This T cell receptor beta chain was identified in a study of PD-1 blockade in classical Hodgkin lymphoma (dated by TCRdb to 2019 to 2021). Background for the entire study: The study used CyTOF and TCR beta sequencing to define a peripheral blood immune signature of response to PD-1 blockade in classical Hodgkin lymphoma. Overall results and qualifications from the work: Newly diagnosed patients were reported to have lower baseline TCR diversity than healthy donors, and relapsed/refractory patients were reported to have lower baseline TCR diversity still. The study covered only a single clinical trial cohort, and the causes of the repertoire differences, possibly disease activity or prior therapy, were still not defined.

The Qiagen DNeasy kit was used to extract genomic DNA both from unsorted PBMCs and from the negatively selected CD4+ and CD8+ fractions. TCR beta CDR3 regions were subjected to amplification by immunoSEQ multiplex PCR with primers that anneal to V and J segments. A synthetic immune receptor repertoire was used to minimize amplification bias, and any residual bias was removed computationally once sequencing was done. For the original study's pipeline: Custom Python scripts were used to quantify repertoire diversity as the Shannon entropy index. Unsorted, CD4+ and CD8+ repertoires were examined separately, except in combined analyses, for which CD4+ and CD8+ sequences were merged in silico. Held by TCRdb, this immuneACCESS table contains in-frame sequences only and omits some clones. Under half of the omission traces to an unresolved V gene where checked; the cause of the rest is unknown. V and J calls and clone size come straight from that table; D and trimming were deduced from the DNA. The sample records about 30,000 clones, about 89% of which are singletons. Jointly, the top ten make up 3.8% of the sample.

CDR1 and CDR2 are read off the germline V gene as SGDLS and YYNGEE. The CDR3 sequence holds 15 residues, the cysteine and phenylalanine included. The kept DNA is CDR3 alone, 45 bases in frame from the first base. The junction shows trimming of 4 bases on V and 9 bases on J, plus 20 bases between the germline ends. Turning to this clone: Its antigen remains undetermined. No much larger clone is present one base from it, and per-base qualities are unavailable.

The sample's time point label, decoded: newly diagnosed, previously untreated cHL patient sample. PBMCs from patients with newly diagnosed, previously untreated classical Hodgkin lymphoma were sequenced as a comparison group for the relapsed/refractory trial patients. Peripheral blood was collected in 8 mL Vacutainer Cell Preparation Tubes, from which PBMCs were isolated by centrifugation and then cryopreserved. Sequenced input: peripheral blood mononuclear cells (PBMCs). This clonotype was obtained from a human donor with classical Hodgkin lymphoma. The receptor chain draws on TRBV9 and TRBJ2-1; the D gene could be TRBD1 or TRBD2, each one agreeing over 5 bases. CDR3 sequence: CASSSWDGTFGEQFF. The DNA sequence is TGTGCCAGCAGCTCCTGGGACGGCACTTTTGGTGAGCAGTTCTTC.